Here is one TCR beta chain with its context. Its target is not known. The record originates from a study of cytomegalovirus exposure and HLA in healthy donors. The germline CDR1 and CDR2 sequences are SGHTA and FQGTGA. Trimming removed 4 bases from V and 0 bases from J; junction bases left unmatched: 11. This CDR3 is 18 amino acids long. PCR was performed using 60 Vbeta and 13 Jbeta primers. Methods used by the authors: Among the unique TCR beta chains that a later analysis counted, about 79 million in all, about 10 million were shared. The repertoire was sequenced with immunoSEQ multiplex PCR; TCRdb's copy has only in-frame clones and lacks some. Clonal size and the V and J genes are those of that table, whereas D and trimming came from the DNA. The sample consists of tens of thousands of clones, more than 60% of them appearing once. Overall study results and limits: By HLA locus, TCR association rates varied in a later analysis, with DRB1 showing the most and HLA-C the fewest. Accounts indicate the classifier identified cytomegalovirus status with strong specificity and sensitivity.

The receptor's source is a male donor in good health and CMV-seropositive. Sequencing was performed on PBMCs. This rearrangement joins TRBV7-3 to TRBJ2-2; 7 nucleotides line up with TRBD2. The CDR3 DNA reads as TGTGCCAGCAGCTCGAAACCTGTAGCGGGCGCGAACACCGGGGAGCTGTTTTTT. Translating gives CASSSKPVAGANTGELFF.